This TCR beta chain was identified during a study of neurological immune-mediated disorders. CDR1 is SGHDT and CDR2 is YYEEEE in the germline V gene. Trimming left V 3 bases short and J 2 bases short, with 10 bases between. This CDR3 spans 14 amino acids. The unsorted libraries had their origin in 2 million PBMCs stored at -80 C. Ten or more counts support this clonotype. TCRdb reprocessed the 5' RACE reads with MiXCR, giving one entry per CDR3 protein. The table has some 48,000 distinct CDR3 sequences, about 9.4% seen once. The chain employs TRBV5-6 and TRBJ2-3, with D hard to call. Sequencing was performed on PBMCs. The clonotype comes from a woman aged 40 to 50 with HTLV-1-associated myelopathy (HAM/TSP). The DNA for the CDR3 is TGTGCCAGCAGCTGGGGAACAGTCACAGATACGCAGTATTTT. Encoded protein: CASSWGTVTDTQYF.